This T cell receptor (beta chain) is drawn from a study of blood T cells in healthy people across ages. At least ten counts were recorded for this clonotype. Deletions cut 3 bases from V and 2 bases from J, with 14 bases between. Germline V gives CDR1 DFQATT, CDR2 SNEGSKA (reference sequence). The CDR3 totals 14 residues. Next came a second PCR, run for about 6 to 11 cycles, which used a sample-barcoded 5' primer along with a J-beta primer mix. One entry per CDR3 protein results from TCRdb running MiXCR on the 5' RACE reads. Among hundreds of thousands of distinct CDR3 sequences listed, about 32% were seen once.

The specimen was blood. This rearrangement joins TRBV20-1 to TRBJ2-7, with D tentatively TRBD2 (7 bases). The receptor was derived from a woman older than 75 in good health. The CDR3 DNA sequence: TGCAGTGCTAGCCGGGGGGCATCTCCCTACGAGCAGTACTTC. It codes for CSASRGASPYEQYF.